This T cell receptor (beta chain) was sequenced during a study of PD-1 blockade in classical Hodgkin lymphoma. At the level of the study: Nivolumab dosing for patients was 3 mg/kg, administered intravenously every 2 weeks. Study-wide findings and caveats: Differences between repertoires have undefined causes, possibly disease activity or prior therapy. Newly diagnosed patients had diversity similar to the baseline diversity of complete responders.

The germline V gene encodes CDR1 SGHDT and CDR2 YYEEEE. V was pared by 0 bases and J by 4 bases, with 7 bases of the junction left unmatched. This CDR3 comprises 17 residues. This clone was detected a few times. Its antigen is undetermined. In every patient, relapse followed autologous stem cell transplantation, while exposure to brentuximab vedotin differed. The data were produced by immunoSEQ multiplex PCR, yet TCRdb's version contains in-frame clones alone and is incomplete. The data show 21,000 or so clones, roughly 72% seen once. This receptor was identified in a human donor with classical Hodgkin lymphoma. This specimen consisted of peripheral blood mononuclear cells (PBMCs), obtained at baseline. The chain uses TRBV5-6 and TRBJ2-1; 10 nucleotides line up with TRBD2. The CDR3: CASSLDPSGSLYNEQFF. In DNA, the CDR3 is TGTGCCAGCAGCTTGGATCCTAGCGGGAGCTTATACAATGAGCAGTTCTTC.